These 27 T cell receptor beta chains share one sample of origin, sequenced in a study of cytomegalovirus exposure and HLA in healthy donors. Using immunoSEQ multiplex PCR, the repertoire was profiled, and TCRdb retains in-frame clones only, with some absent. The sample includes about 73,000 clones, approximately 95% of them seen just once. Sequenced sample: PBMCs. All receptors derive from a man in his late teens or twenties in good health and CMV-seronegative.

The rearrangement joins TRBV18 to TRBJ2-1, with 7 positions matching TRBD2. CDR1 is KGHSH, CDR2 LQKENI, per germline. Losses at the gene ends were 2 bases for V and 0 bases for J; bases not matched to a gene: 4. There are 16 residues in the CDR3. The CDR3 sequence is CASSPAGTISYNEQFF. DNA of the CDR3: TGTGCCAGCTCACCAGCAGGGACTATCTCCTACAATGAGCAGTTCTTC.

V and J are TRBV9 and TRBJ1-6, with D unresolved. Germline V gives CDR1 SGDLS, CDR2 YYNGEE. Trimming took 2 bases from V and 4 from J, leaving 13 bases between them. The CDR3 is 16 amino acids. DNA of the CDR3: TGTGCCAGCAGCGTTCAGGCGATGCCATATAATTCACCCCTCCACTTT. Translation gives CASSVQAMPYNSPLHF.

The chain combines TRBV11-1 with TRBJ1-2; D possibly corresponds to TRBD1 (6 bases). This CDR3 has 15 amino acids. The germline V gene has CDR1 SGHAT and CDR2 FQDESV (reference sequence). Deletions cut 5 bases from V and 2 bases from J, with 15 bases between. CDR3 protein: CASSPPRTANYGYTF. In DNA form, the CDR3 reads TGTGCCAGCAGCCCGCCCCGGACAGCAAACTATGGCTACACCTTC.

The chain combines TRBV18 with TRBJ1-6; D unclear. The CDR3 loop spans 15 amino acids. Trimming shortened V by 2 bases and J by 6 bases, and 11 bases separated the two germline ends. Germline lookup yields CDR1 KGHSH and CDR2 LQKENI. The CDR3 protein is CASSPYKGGNSPLHF. In DNA form, the CDR3 reads TGTGCCAGCTCACCATATAAAGGCGGTAATTCACCCCTCCACTTT.

The CDR3 loop reads CASSIAVEQFF. As DNA, the CDR3 is TGTGCCAGCAGCATAGCGGTTGAGCAGTTCTTC. V is TRBV28 and J is TRBJ2-1, with a weak D call TRBD2 (6 bases). V dropped 6 bases and J dropped 9 bases, with 9 bases sitting between them. Germline loops: CDR1 MDHEN, CDR2 SYDVKM. The CDR3 spans 11 residues. Drawing the rest from reference TRBV28 and TRBJ2-1, the complete variable domain is DVKVTQSSRYLVKRTGEKVFLECVQDMDHENMFWYRQDPGLGLRLIYFSYDVKMKEKGDIPEGYSVSREKKERFSLILESASTNQTSMYLCASSIAVEQFFGPGTRLTVL.

The chain carries TRBV7-9 and TRBJ2-7, with D possibly TRBD2 on 5 matching bases. This CDR3 is built from 14 residues. From germline, CDR1 is SEHNR and CDR2 FQNEAQ (reference sequence). Trimming shortened V by 0 bases and J by 0 bases, and 6 bases separated the two germline ends. The DNA for the CDR3 is TGTGCCAGCAGCTTAGCTAGCGCCTCCTACGAGCAGTACTTC. Protein product: CASSLASASYEQYF.

The chain couples TRBV7-2 to TRBJ2-2; 15 nucleotides agree with TRBD2. V gave up 4 bases and J gave up 5 bases; unmatched junction bases: 5. Germline CDR1 SGHTA, CDR2 FQGNSA. The CDR3 runs to 17 residues. CDR3 coding DNA: TGTGCCAGCAGCTCGGGACTAGCGGGGGGCGGGACCGGGGAGCTGTTTTTT. It specifies CASSSGLAGGGTGELFF.

The gene calls are TRBV28 and TRBJ1-1; D not resolved. Germline CDR1 reads MDHEN; CDR2 reads SYDVKM. This CDR3 comprises 17 residues. V was clipped by 6 bases and J by 1 base, with 21 bases between them. The CDR3 DNA is TGTGCCAGCAGGGGCGGGCTTAACCTTCAATGGAACACTGAAGCTTTCTTT. Its translation: CASRGGLNLQWNTEAFF.

CDR3 sequence: CASSRDRGGYGYTF. DNA of the CDR3: TGTGCCAGCAGCCGTGACAGGGGCGGCTATGGCTACACCTTC. The rearrangement joins TRBV6-5 to TRBJ1-2, with 8 bases aligning to TRBD1. The CDR3 runs to 14 residues. Trimming took 6 bases from V and 4 from J; bases not matched to a gene: 7. Germline CDR1 and CDR2: MNHEY and SVGAGI.

This rearrangement joins TRBV2 to TRBJ1-1; TRBD1 might be the D (5 bases). CDR3 size: 12 residues. V was cut by 8 bases and J by 4 bases, with 11 bases left in between. Per germline, CDR1 SNHLY and CDR2 FYNNEI. The CDR3 sequence: CASQGEGTEAFF. Written as DNA, the CDR3 is TGTGCCAGCCAAGGGGAGGGCACTGAAGCTTTCTTT.

The chain joins TRBV29-1 to TRBJ1-1; possible D gene TRBD1, 5 bases. The CDR3 extends over 12 amino acids. The germline V and J ends were trimmed by 4 bases and 4 bases, with 10 bases remaining between them. From germline, CDR1 is SQVTM and CDR2 ANQGSEA. The CDR3 loop is CSVVAGGTEAFF. Here the CDR3 DNA reads TGCAGCGTTGTTGCGGGGGGCACTGAAGCTTTCTTT.

This sequence joins TRBV19 and TRBJ1-2, with 11 bases that match TRBD1. V shed 7 bases, J shed 5 bases, and the junction held 6 bases outside the gene matches. There are 14 residues in the CDR3. CDR1 LNHDA and CDR2 SQIVND come from the germline V gene (reference sequence). The CDR3 is CASTRTGGAYGYTF. In DNA, the CDR3 is TGTGCCAGTACTAGGACAGGGGGCGCATATGGCTACACCTTC.

The rearrangement links TRBV28 to TRBJ1-5; a weak D match, TRBD1 (6 bases). Trimming removed 5 bases at V and 2 bases at J, with 19 bases between. Germline V gene sequence: CDR1 MDHEN, CDR2 SYDVKM. CDR3 length: 17 amino acids. The CDR3 DNA sequence: TGTGCCAGCAGTCATTGGGAGGGGGGTGGTGGCAATCAGCCCCAGCATTTT. Residues: CASSHWEGGGGNQPQHF. Based on the CDR3 plus reference TRBV28 and TRBJ1-5, the full variable domain is DVKVTQSSRYLVKRTGEKVFLECVQDMDHENMFWYRQDPGLGLRLIYFSYDVKMKEKGDIPEGYSVSREKKERFSLILESASTNQTSMYLCASSHWEGGGGNQPQHFGDGTRLSIL.

J is TRBJ1-5 and V is TRBV6-6, with TRBD1 matching over 9 bases. Per the germline V gene, CDR1 is MNHNY and CDR2 is SVGAGI (reference sequence). With 2 bases clipped from V and 5 bases from J, the junction kept 7 bases outside the gene matches. The CDR3 runs 16 residues. The chain's CDR3 is CASSYVRQGGDQPQHF. CDR3 coding DNA: TGTGCCAGCAGTTACGTTCGACAGGGGGGCGATCAGCCCCAGCATTTT.

The J gene is TRBJ2-7, the V gene TRBV19; D is perhaps TRBD2 (5 bases). The CDR3 is 16 amino acids. Trimming stripped 1 base from V and 2 bases from J, with 15 bases between. Germline loops: CDR1 LNHDA, CDR2 SQIVND (reference sequence). CDR3 residues: CASSIVWEPETYEQYF. The CDR3 DNA reads as TGTGCCAGTAGTATAGTCTGGGAGCCAGAGACCTACGAGCAGTACTTC.

This chain joins TRBV4-1 and TRBJ2-1; 9 positions match TRBD2. The ends lost 1 base at V and 6 bases at J; junction bases unmatched: 4. This CDR3 is built from 15 residues. Germline CDR1 reads MGHRA; CDR2 reads YSYEKL. CDR3 loop: CASSQAASGVNEQFF. The CDR3 nucleotides are TGCGCCAGCAGCCAAGCGGCTAGCGGGGTCAATGAGCAGTTCTTC.

The chain employs TRBV7-9 and TRBJ1-4; 8 bases match TRBD1. The trim removed 1 base at V and 8 bases at J, leaving 6 bases unmatched. Germline CDR1 and CDR2: SEHNR and FQNEAQ (reference sequence). CDR3 size: 15 residues. The CDR3 loop reads CASSLEGAGGEKLFF. CDR3 DNA: TGTGCCAGCAGCTTAGAGGGGGCAGGGGGCGAAAAACTGTTTTTT.

V is TRBV5-4 and J is TRBJ1-4; TRBD1 agrees at 7 bases. The V and J ends lost 5 bases and 8 bases, in that order; junction bases with no gene match: 9. Germline V gene data show CDR1 as SGHNT and CDR2 as YYREEE (reference sequence). The CDR3 is made up of 14 amino acids. The CDR3 sequence: CASRIQGVEEKLFF. CDR3 sequence (DNA): TGTGCCAGCAGGATTCAGGGGGTTGAAGAAAAACTGTTTTTT.

This chain links TRBV5-5 with TRBJ1-2; maybe TRBD1 (6 bases). Germline lookup yields CDR1 SGHKS and CDR2 YYEKEE (reference sequence). The CDR3 has 14 residues. In DNA form, the CDR3 reads TGTGCGTCCCGCGGGGGGCGGTTTTTTTATGGCTACACCTTC. Translation gives CASRGGRFFYGYTF. Looking up the rest from reference TRBV5-5 and TRBJ1-2 gives the full variable domain: DAGVTQSPTHLIKTRGQQVTLRCSPISGHKSVSWYQQVLGQGPQFIFQYYEKEERGRGNFPDRFSARQFPNYSSELNVNALLLGDSALYLCASRGGRFFYGYTFGSGTRLTVV.

The chain couples TRBV9 to TRBJ2-7; possibly TRBD1 for D (6 bases). Trimming shortened V by 1 base and J by 3 bases, and 11 bases separated the two germline ends. The germline V gene encodes CDR1 SGDLS and CDR2 YYNGEE. The CDR3 spans 14 residues. CDR3 residues: CASSVSGAGYEQYF. The CDR3 region has the DNA TGTGCCAGCAGCGTATCAGGGGCAGGCTACGAGCAGTACTTC.

The genes are TRBV9 and TRBJ1-2; possibly TRBD1 for D (6 bases). Deletions cut 0 bases from V and 6 bases from J, with 15 bases between. CDR1 is SGDLS, CDR2 YYNGEE, per germline. This CDR3 contains 15 residues. CDR3 sequence reads: CASSVGHRADHGYTF. Written as DNA, the CDR3 is TGTGCCAGCAGCGTAGGGCACAGGGCTGATCATGGCTACACCTTC.

V is TRBV7-8 and J is TRBJ1-4, with D unclear. Trimming stripped 1 base from V and 8 bases from J, with 8 bases between. CDR3 length: 13 amino acids. Germline assignment: CDR1 SGHVS and CDR2 FQNEAQ. DNA of the CDR3: TGTGCCAGCAGCTTAGGACAATCCGAAAAACTGTTTTTT. Its protein product is CASSLGQSEKLFF. Full variable domain (rest looked up from reference TRBV7-8 and TRBJ1-4): GAGVSQSPRYKVAKRGQDVALRCDPISGHVSLFWYQQALGQGPEFLTYFQNEAQLDKSGLPSDRFFAERPEGSVSTLKIQRTQQEDSAVYLCASSLGQSEKLFFGSGTQLSVL.

The chain combines TRBV4-3 with TRBJ2-3, with 10 positions matching TRBD2. The germline CDR1 and CDR2 sequences are LGHNA and YSLEER. The CDR3 extends over 15 amino acids. The junction had 2 bases not matched to a gene; V was cut back by 5 bases and J by 0 bases. In DNA form, the CDR3 reads TGCGCCAGCAGCTATAGCGGGGGGAGCACAGATACGCAGTATTTT. Its translation: CASSYSGGSTDTQYF.

The rearrangement links TRBV10-3 to TRBJ1-2; TRBD1 is a possible D gene (5 bases). This CDR3 spans 15 amino acids. V was pared by 6 bases and J by 5 bases, with 19 bases between. The germline V gene encodes CDR1 ENHRY and CDR2 SYGVKD. The CDR3 loop reads CAISQAGGDQYGYTF. CDR3 nucleotide sequence: TGTGCCATCAGCCAGGCCGGGGGTGATCAATATGGCTACACCTTC.

The rearrangement uses TRBV18 and TRBJ2-7; D uncertain. V shed 0 bases and J shed 4 bases, with 10 bases lying between them. Looked up from germline, CDR1 is KGHSH and CDR2 is LQKENI. The CDR3 is 14 residues long. The CDR3 DNA reads as TGTGCCAGCTCACCACCGTCACAGTTATACGAGCAGTACTTC. It specifies CASSPPSQLYEQYF.

The chain combines TRBV6-1 with TRBJ2-5; D might be TRBD1 (6 bases). This CDR3 is 14 amino acids long. Germline V gene data show CDR1 as MNHNS and CDR2 as SASEGT. V gave up 6 bases and J gave up 5 bases, with 16 bases separating them. This chain's CDR3 is CASSIQGGLETQYF. CDR3 nucleotide sequence: TGTGCCAGCAGCATACAGGGCGGCCTGGAGACCCAGTACTTC.

The genes are TRBV27 and TRBJ1-1, with TRBD1 as a possible D gene (5 bases). The CDR3 is 13 residues long. Trimming pared 6 bases from V and 3 bases from J, leaving 11 bases between. Germline V gene lookup returns CDR1 MNHEY and CDR2 SMNVEV (reference sequence). The CDR3 coding sequence is TGTGCCAGCAGCCACGACAGCTACACTGAAGCTTTCTTT. Translated, it gives CASSHDSYTEAFF.